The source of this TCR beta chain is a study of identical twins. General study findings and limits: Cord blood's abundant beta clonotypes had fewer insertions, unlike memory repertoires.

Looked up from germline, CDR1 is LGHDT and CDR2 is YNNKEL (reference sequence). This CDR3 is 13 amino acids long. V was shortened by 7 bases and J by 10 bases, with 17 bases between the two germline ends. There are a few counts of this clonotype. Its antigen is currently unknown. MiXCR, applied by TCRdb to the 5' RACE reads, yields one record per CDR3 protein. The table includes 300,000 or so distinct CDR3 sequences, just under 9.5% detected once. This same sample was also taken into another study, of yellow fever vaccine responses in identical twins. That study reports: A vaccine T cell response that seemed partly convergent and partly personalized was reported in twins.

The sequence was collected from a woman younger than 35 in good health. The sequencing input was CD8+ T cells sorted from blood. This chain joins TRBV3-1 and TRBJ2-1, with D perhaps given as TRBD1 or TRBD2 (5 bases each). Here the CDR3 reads CASTQASEGEQFF. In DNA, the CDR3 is TGTGCCAGCACCCAGGCAAGCGAGGGGGAGCAGTTCTTC.